This T cell receptor beta chain emerged from a study of T cells in localized non-small cell lung cancer (TCRdb year 2020). With respect to the entire study: The study analyzed T cell repertoires of hundreds of early-stage NSCLC patients, comparing tumors and uninvolved tumor-adjacent lungs. Of the NSCLC patients, over 120 were male and roughly 110 were female, and the mean age was roughly 61 years. The cohort was made up of around 220 treatment-naive NSCLC patients whose localized lung tumors had been resected.

A word on this clone: What antigen it recognizes has not been identified. No base qualities exist here, and no much larger clone lies one base off it.

TCR beta CDR3 regions were sequenced from DNA using the immunoSEQ Assay. In the original analysis: T cell density was computed as TCR beta template counts normalized to usable DNA estimated by amplifying housekeeping genes. The preseqR package was used to estimate richness by extrapolating to 400,000 templates for PBMC samples and to 120,000 templates for tissue samples. Clonality was taken to be one minus Pielou's evenness. To identify tissue-enriched TCRs, differential abundance testing was run on productive amino-acid clonotypes with a minimum total count of 5 and an alpha of 0.1. The Jaccard Index and the Morisita Overlap Index were used to measure repertoire overlap between compartments. TCR beta CDR3s were clustered by GLIPH together with public tetramer-defined viral CDR3s, and at least three viral sequences plus V-gene enrichment were required for viral motifs. TCRdb limited this immuneACCESS table to in-frame rearrangements with V and J called. A share of clones is missing; checked studies link under half to unresolved V genes, and the rest is unexplained. V and J calls plus clone size are reproduced from that table; the DNA served to infer D and trimming. This sample lists tens of thousands of clones; 85% to 90% were detected once. 3.5% of the sample belongs to the ten largest clones.

At diagnosis, tumor, uninvolved tumor-adjacent lung and peripheral blood were collected and then preserved as a mix of FFPE and fresh-frozen material. For TCR repertoire profiling, blood samples were analyzed as peripheral blood mononuclear cells. The trim is 5 bases for V and 2 bases for J, with a gap of 12 bases between the germline ends. Including cysteine and phenylalanine, the CDR3 has 15 amino acids. Only the CDR3 DNA stays, 45 bases, in frame from base 1. CDR1 and CDR2, looked up from the germline V gene, are SGHVS and FQNEAQ. The study at large found these results: Because multi-region tumor sequencing was not performed, intratumor heterogeneity could not be ruled out. Longer overall survival was associated with higher T cell density in blood, whereas shorter survival was associated with higher clonality in adjacent lung. A median of 57 of the top 100 tumor clones turned up in the paired uninvolved adjacent lung, and 28 of those clones also ranked among the top 100 of that same adjacent lung. Because the study design was exploratory, TCR variables were selected using unadjusted p-values without false-discovery rate correction. Uninvolved tumor-adjacent lung showed the highest T cell clonality, higher than tumor, which suggests more focused antigenic responses in the uninvolved tumor-adjacent lung.

The receptor was derived from a man aged 18 to 55 with stage I lung adenocarcinoma. The sequence links TRBV7-8 to TRBJ1-4, with an unclear D gene assignment. The material sequenced was peripheral blood, taken before any cancer treatment. The CDR3 sequence is CASSEPGSTNEKLFF. The nucleotide sequence is given as TGTGCCAGCAGCGAGCCGGGATCGACTAATGAAAAACTGTTTTTT.